This T cell receptor beta chain came from a study of CD8+ T cells in alopecia areata. This clone turned up a few times. Investigators isolated RNA and reverse transcribed it into cDNA to act as the sequencing template. Assay: immunoSEQ multiplex PCR; the TCRdb copy retains only in-frame clones and omits some. The sample comprises over 150,000 clones, roughly 56% of which are singletons, and 4.9% rests with the top ten. The CDR3 contains 15 residues. Germline assignment: CDR1 LNHNV and CDR2 YYDKDF (reference sequence). J gave up 6 bases and V 5 bases, and 9 bases lay outside the gene matches. Input material: CD8+ T cells sorted from blood. This receptor was taken from a human donor in good health. The chain couples TRBV15 to TRBJ2-2, with 7 bases matching TRBD1. CDR3 DNA: TGTGCCACCAGCGAGACAGGGTATCGCGCCGGGGAGCTGTTTTTT. Protein sequence: CATSETGYRAGELFF.